The 2 T cell receptor beta chains presented below share a single source sample, sequenced in a study of human T cells and chemical hapten exposure. MiXCR, run by TCRdb on the RACE reads, gives a single entry per CDR3 protein. The table lists some 120,000 distinct CDR3 sequences, about an eighth of them singletons. The time point here: patch test 1, 2 weeks after DPC sensitization. Treatment denoted: therapeutic diphenylcyclopropenone sensitization with weekly scalp DPC. The sample consisted of whole blood, taken in connection with sensitization to the hapten diphenylcyclopropenone (DPC). The receptor set was obtained from a woman aged 50 to 65 with alopecia areata. Some clones in this sample may be carry-over from other donors' samples.

In this sample, this clonotype turned up many times. The gene calls are TRBV5-4 and TRBJ2-2; TRBD2 aligns across 8 bases. V shed 4 bases and J 1 base; nucleotides not matched to a gene: 6. The length of the CDR3 is 16 residues. The germline V gene has CDR1 SGHNT and CDR2 YYREEE (reference sequence). CDR3: CASSPRGAGNTGELFF. DNA of the CDR3: TGTGCCAGCAGCCCGCGGGGGGCTGGGAACACCGGGGAGCTGTTTTTT.

The chain has TRBV18 and TRBJ1-1; perhaps TRBD1 as D (5 bases). Trimming removed 5 bases from V and 2 bases from J, with 12 bases in between. The CDR3 spans 14 residues. Germline CDR1 and CDR2: KGHSH and LQKENI. The CDR3 DNA sequence: TGTGCCAGCTCATACGACAGCAAAAACACTGAAGCTTTCTTT. Protein: CASSYDSKNTEAFF.